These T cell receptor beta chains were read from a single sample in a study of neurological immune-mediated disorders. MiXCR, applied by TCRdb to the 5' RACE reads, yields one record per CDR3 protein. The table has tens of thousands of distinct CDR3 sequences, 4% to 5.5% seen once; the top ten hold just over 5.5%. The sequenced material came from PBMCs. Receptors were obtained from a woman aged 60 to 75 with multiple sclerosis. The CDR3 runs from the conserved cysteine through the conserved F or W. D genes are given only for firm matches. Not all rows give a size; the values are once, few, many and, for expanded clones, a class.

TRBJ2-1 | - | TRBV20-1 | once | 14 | CSATPGPSRDEQFF | TGCAGTGCTACTCCGGGACCATCGAGGGATGAGCAGTTCTTC
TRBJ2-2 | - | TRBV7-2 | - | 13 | CASSLGVAGELFF | TGTGCCAGCAGCTTAGGAGTAGCCGGGGAGCTGTTTTTT
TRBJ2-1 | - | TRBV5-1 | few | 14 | CASSLESSYNEQFF | TGCGCCAGCAGCTTGGAGAGCTCCTACAATGAGCAGTTCTTC
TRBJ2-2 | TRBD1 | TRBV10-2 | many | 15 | CASTRTGGYTGELFF | TGCGCCAGCACGAGGACAGGGGGCTACACCGGGGAGCTGTTTTTT
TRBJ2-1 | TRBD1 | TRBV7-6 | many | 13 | CASSLDRVNEQFF | TGTGCCAGCAGCCTTGACAGGGTCAATGAGCAGTTCTTC
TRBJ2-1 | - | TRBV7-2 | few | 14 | CASSFWEGNNEQFF | TGTGCCAGCAGCTTTTGGGAAGGAAACAATGAGCAGTTCTTC
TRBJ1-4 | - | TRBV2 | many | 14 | CASSTLATNEKLFF | TGTGCCAGCAGTACCCTTGCAACTAATGAAAAACTGTTTTTT
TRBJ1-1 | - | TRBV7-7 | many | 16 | CASSLAEAWDGTEAFF | TGTGCTAGCAGCTTAGCGGAAGCATGGGACGGTACTGAAGCTTTCTTT
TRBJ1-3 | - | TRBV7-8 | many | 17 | CASINSWDNPTGNTIYF | TGTGCCAGCATCAATTCCTGGGACAATCCGACTGGAAACACCATATATTTT
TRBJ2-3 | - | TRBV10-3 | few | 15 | CAIRLYRDSTDTQYF | TGTGCCATCAGGCTATACCGGGACTCCACAGATACGCAGTATTTT
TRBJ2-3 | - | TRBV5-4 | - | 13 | CASSYERWDTQYF | TGTGCCAGCAGTTATGAGCGCTGGGATACGCAGTATTTT
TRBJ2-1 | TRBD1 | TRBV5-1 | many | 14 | CASSPGQGVDEQFF | TGCGCCAGCAGCCCGGGACAGGGGGTCGATGAGCAGTTCTTC
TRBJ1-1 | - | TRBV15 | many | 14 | CATSRERGRAEAFF | TGTGCCACCAGCAGAGAAAGGGGTCGCGCTGAAGCTTTCTTT
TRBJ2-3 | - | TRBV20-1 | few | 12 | CSARTDADTQYF | TGCAGTGCTAGGACAGATGCAGATACGCAGTATTTT
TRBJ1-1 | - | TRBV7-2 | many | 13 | CASSGHLNTEAFF | TGTGCCAGCAGCGGACACTTGAACACTGAAGCTTTCTTT
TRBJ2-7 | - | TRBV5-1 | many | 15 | CASSVATGNPYEQYF | TGCGCCAGCAGCGTAGCCACAGGGAACCCCTACGAGCAGTACTTC
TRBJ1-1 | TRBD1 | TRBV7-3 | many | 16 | CASSLEAGEGGPEAFF | TGTGCCAGCAGCTTGGAGGCAGGCGAAGGGGGCCCTGAAGCTTTCTTT
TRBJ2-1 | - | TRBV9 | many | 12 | CASSVGGDEQFF | TGTGCCAGCAGCGTAGGAGGCGATGAGCAGTTCTTC
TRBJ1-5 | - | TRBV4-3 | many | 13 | CASSQTGGEPQHF | TGCGCCAGCAGCCAAACGGGGGGGGAGCCCCAGCATTTT
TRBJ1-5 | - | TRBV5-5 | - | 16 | CASSLNTIHSNQPQNF | TGTGCCAGCAGCTTAAACACAATTCATAGCAATCAGCCCCAGAATTTT
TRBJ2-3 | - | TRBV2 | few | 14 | CASSEIADTDTQYF | TGTGCCAGCAGTGAAATAGCGGATACAGATACGCAGTATTTT
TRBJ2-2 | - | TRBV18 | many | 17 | CASSPERVERNTGELFF | TGTGCCAGCTCACCAGAGCGAGTCGAACGGAACACCGGGGAGCTGTTTTTT
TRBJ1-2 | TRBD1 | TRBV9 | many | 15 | CASSVADRANYGYTF | TGTGCCAGCAGCGTAGCGGACAGGGCAAACTATGGCTACACCTTC
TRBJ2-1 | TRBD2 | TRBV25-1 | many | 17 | CASSDPLALAGADEQFF | TGTGCCAGCAGTGACCCCCTCGCGTTAGCGGGGGCCGATGAGCAGTTCTTC
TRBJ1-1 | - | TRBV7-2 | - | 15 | CASSLVGTLNTEAFF | TGTGCCAGCAGCTTAGTGGGCACTTTAAACACTGAAGCTTTCTTT
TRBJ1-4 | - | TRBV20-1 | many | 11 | CSAPHNEKLFF | TGCAGTGCCCCTCATAATGAAAAACTGTTTTTT